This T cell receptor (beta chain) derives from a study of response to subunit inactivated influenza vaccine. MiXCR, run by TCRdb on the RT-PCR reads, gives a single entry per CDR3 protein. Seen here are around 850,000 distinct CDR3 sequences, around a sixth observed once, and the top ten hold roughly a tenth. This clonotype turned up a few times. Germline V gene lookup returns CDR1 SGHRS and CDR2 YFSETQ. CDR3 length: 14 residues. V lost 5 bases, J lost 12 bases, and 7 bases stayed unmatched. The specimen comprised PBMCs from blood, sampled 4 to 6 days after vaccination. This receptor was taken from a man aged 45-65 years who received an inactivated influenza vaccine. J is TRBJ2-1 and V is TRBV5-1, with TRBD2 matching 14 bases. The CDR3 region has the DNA TGCGCCAGCAGTCCGGGACTAGCGGGAGTCGGGCAGTTCTTC. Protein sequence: CASSPGLAGVGQFF.